The 10 T cell receptor beta chains presented below share a single source sample, sequenced in a study of OX40 agonist ivuxolimab in advanced cancers. The method was immunoSEQ multiplex PCR; TCRdb's version includes in-frame clones alone and lacks a portion of them. Of tens of thousands of clones listed, 75% to 90% are singletons. The sequencing used CD4+ or CD8+ T cells sorted from blood, collected in a trial of the OX40 agonist ivuxolimab. These receptor sequences come from an adult with an advanced solid tumor such as melanoma, head and neck, liver or kidney cancer.

This clone was seen just once. The genes are TRBV19 and TRBJ1-1, with D maybe TRBD1 (5 bases). Germline V gives CDR1 LNHDA, CDR2 SQIVND (reference sequence). V was trimmed by 5 bases and J by 4 bases, leaving 14 bases between them. The CDR3 contains 14 residues. The CDR3, as DNA: TGTGCCAGTAGTGCAGCGAGGGGTGGCACTGAAGCTTTCTTT. Its translation is CASSAARGGTEAFF.

CDR3 protein: CASSSFPRSGANVLTF. DNA of the CDR3: TGTGCCAGCAGCTCGTTTCCCCGCTCTGGGGCCAACGTCCTGACTTTC. The V call is TRBV7-6, the J call TRBJ2-6; no clear D gene. V was shortened by 4 bases and J by 0 bases, with 10 bases between the two germline ends. Germline V gene data show CDR1 as SGHVS and CDR2 as FNYEAQ. The CDR3 contains 16 residues.

The chain employs TRBV21-1 and TRBJ2-1; the table assigns TRBD1, which was not confirmed against the DNA. TRBV21-1 is flagged as a pseudogene. This CDR3 has 12 residues. The CDR3 bases are TGTGCCAGCACCTCAGGGGGCAATGAGCAGTTCTTC. This gives the protein CASTSGGNEQFF.

This rearrangement joins TRBV25-1 to TRBJ2-3; D might be TRBD1 (7 bases). V dropped 5 bases and J dropped 6 bases, with 18 bases sitting between them. CDR1 is MGHDK and CDR2 is SYGVNS in the germline V gene. The CDR3 is 15 residues long. The CDR3 loop reads CASSKVSGGSDTQYF. In DNA, the CDR3 is TGTGCCAGCAGTAAGGTGTCAGGGGGGTCGGATACGCAGTATTTT.

V gene TRBV7-9 combines with J gene TRBJ1-5; TRBD1 aligns across 8 bases. Losses at the gene ends were 5 bases for V and 10 bases for J; bases not matched to a gene: 10. The CDR3 consists of 14 residues. The V gene's germline CDR1 is SEHNR and CDR2 FQNEAQ (reference sequence). CDR3 loop: CASSQGTGALPQHF. The CDR3 bases are TGTGCCAGCAGCCAAGGGACAGGTGCCCTTCCCCAGCATTTT.

This chain joins TRBV7-6 and TRBJ1-5; D not resolved. Germline CDR1 reads SGHVS; CDR2 reads FNYEAQ. The CDR3 runs 13 residues. The V end was cut by 4 bases, the J end by 3 bases, with 7 bases between. The CDR3 loop is CASSSGPNQPQHF. The CDR3 DNA reads TGTGCCAGCAGCTCGGGCCCCAATCAGCCCCAGCATTTT. The full variable domain, with the rest looked up from reference TRBV7-6 and TRBJ1-5, is GAGVSQSPRYKVTKRGQDVALRCDPISGHVSLYWYRQALGQGPEFLTYFNYEAQQDKSGLPNDRFSAERPEGSISTLTIQRTEQRDSAMYRCASSSGPNQPQHFGDGTRLSIL.

The gene calls are TRBV7-9 and TRBJ1-2; D might be TRBD1 (5 bases). Germline CDR1 and CDR2: SEHNR and FQNEAQ (reference sequence). The V gene lost 2 bases and the J gene lost 6 bases, with 13 bases spanning the gap. This CDR3 contains 14 residues. The DNA of the CDR3 is TGTGCCAGCAGCTTACCCGGGGGGACTAATGGCTACACCTTC. This translates into CASSLPGGTNGYTF.

The chain links TRBV16 to TRBJ2-5, with D possibly TRBD2 on 5 matching bases. Germline V lookup: CDR1 KGHSY, CDR2 FQNENV. Trimming stripped 4 bases from V and 7 bases from J, with 10 bases between. This CDR3 contains 12 residues. CDR3: CASSPEVGTQYF. The CDR3 region has the DNA TGTGCCAGCAGCCCGGAGGTGGGGACCCAGTACTTC.

DNA of the CDR3: TGCGCCAGCAGCTTGTCCGCGGGGAGGACCGGGGAGCTGTTTTTT. Translated: CASSLSAGRTGELFF. The chain employs TRBV5-1 and TRBJ2-2; tentatively, D is TRBD2 (6 bases). Germline V CDR1 and CDR2: SGHRS, YFSETQ. Between the trimmed V and J ends, which lost 1 base and 5 bases, there was a span of 12 bases. This CDR3 region has 15 residues.

The V call is TRBV7-2, the J call TRBJ1-5; D may be TRBD1 (6 bases). Germline V gene data show CDR1 as SGHTA and CDR2 as FQGNSA. Trimming took off 2 bases at V and 8 bases at J, with 13 bases between the two ends. CDR3 size: 14 residues. CDR3 coding DNA: TGTGCCAGCAGCTTAACAGGGAGGGTTGAGCCCCAGCATTTT. This encodes CASSLTGRVEPQHF. The full variable domain, rest sourced from reference TRBV7-2 and TRBJ1-5, is GAGVSQSPSNKVTEKGKDVELRCDPISGHTALYWYRQSLGQGLEFLIYFQGNSAPDKSGLPSDRFSAERTGGSVSTLTIQRTQQEDSAVYLCASSLTGRVEPQHFGDGTRLSIL.